One and the same sample provided the 8 T cell receptor delta chains below, sequenced in a study of human gamma delta and Vdelta1 T cells. TCRdb ran CATT on the PCR reads. The sample lists some 13,000 delta-chain clones, less than 60% occurring once. The antigens these receptors bind are not known. Sequences were obtained from Vdelta1 gamma-delta T cells from blood grown in culture (DOT cells). These receptors originate from a human donor in good health.

Concerning this clone itself: Its ends do not fully match the called genes, so a read error is possible. The J gene is TRDJ1, the V gene TRDV1, with a tentative D call TRDD3 (6 bases). The CDR3 consists of 19 residues. CDR1 is TSWWSYY and CDR2 is QGS in the germline V gene. CDR3 nucleotide sequence: TGTGCTCTTGGGGAAGTCAGTGCCTCCTTTACTGGGTACACCAATAAACTCATCTTT. Its translation is CALGEVSASFTGYTNKLIF.

The chain employs TRDV1 and TRDJ1, with unresolved D. The germline CDR1 and CDR2 sequences are TSWWSYY and QGS. This CDR3 is 14 amino acids long. The ends were cut back, 2 bases at V and 0 bases at J, with 7 bases in the middle. CDR3: CALGESWNTDKLIF. The CDR3 DNA follows: TGTGCTCTTGGGGAATCGTGGAACACCGATAAACTCATCTTT.

V is TRDV1 and J is TRDJ1, with 12 bases matching TRDD3. The ends lost 0 bases at V and 6 bases at J; junction bases unmatched: 20. CDR1 is TSWWSYY, CDR2 QGS, per germline. This CDR3 has 21 amino acids. The CDR3 loop is CALGELLNWGILGPKANKLIF. For the CDR3, the DNA is TGTGCTCTTGGGGAACTACTTAACTGGGGGATACTGGGGCCAAAAGCCAATAAACTCATCTTT.

This clone was recorded a few times. This chain joins TRDV1 and TRDJ1, with 8 bases identical to TRDD2. The CDR3 is 21 amino acids. The V gene end was trimmed by 0 bases and the J gene end by 1 base; junction bases not matched to a gene: 19. Per germline, CDR1 TSWWSYY and CDR2 QGS. In nucleotides, the CDR3 is TGTGCTCTTGGGGAACTTTCTTCCTACGGTACTGGGAGGACTGCCACCGATAAACTCATCTTT. As protein: CALGELSSYGTGRTATDKLIF.

There are a few counts of this clone. This rearrangement joins TRAV36/DV7 to TRDJ1; the match to TRDD3 covers 10 bases. Unmatched junction bases numbered 27, after V lost 3 bases and J lost 1 base. The CDR3 consists of 22 residues. The germline gives CDR1 VTNFRS, CDR2 LTSSGIE (reference sequence). CDR3 sequence reads: CAVVSPTGVLGDSTRGTDKLIF. The CDR3 region has the DNA TGTGCTGTGGTATCCCCTACTGGGGTACTGGGGGATTCGACTCGGGGCACCGATAAACTCATCTTT.

The chain carries TRDV1 and TRDJ1; 8 positions agree with TRDD3. The J segment lost 0 bases and the V segment lost 3 bases, leaving 18 bases of the junction unmatched. Germline V CDR1 and CDR2: TSWWSYY, QGS. This CDR3 region has 20 residues. CDR3 residues: CALGEGFPRGAGGNTDKLIF. CDR3 nucleotide sequence: TGTGCTCTTGGGGAGGGGTTCCCGCGTGGTGCTGGGGGAAACACCGATAAACTCATCTTT.

In its sample, this clone ranks as medium-sized. The chain is built from TRDV1 and TRDJ1; 8 bases are a match to TRDD2. CDR1 is TSWWSYY and CDR2 is QGS in the germline V gene. With 5 bases clipped from V and 0 bases from J, the junction kept 17 bases outside the gene matches. The length of the CDR3 is 19 residues. The CDR3 spells CALGNRPSYLGVYTDKLIF. CDR3 sequence (DNA): TGTGCTCTTGGGAATAGGCCTTCCTATTTGGGGGTCTACACCGATAAACTCATCTTT.

The genes are TRDV1 and TRDJ1; D remains unclear. Trimming removed 4 bases from V and 0 bases from J, with 6 bases in between. Germline V gene sequence: CDR1 TSWWSYY, CDR2 QGS. The CDR3 consists of 13 residues. The CDR3 DNA follows: TGTGCTCTTGGGGCGGAGTACACCGATAAACTCATCTTT. Protein product: CALGAEYTDKLIF.